Described below is a single T cell receptor beta chain sequence and its context. As yet, its antigen is unknown. The entry originates in a study of blood T cells in healthy people across ages. The second PCR ran roughly 6 to 11 cycles with a sample-barcoded 5' primer and J-beta primers. Each CDR3 protein gets one entry after TCRdb re-called the 5' RACE reads with MiXCR. The sample includes fewer than 950,000 distinct CDR3 sequences, about 53% of them seen just once. Study results and limitations: With naive T cell percentage, TCR beta diversity showed a strong correlation.

The sample comprised blood. This receptor was obtained from an elderly man in good health.

DNA for the CDR3: TGTGCCAGCAGTGAACCCCCGACAGTCTTACCTAGCACAGATACGCAGTATTTT. This translates into CASSEPPTVLPSTDTQYF. The chain links TRBV2 to TRBJ2-3; possibly TRBD1 for D (5 bases). This CDR3 contains 18 residues. Germline V gene lookup returns CDR1 SNHLY and CDR2 FYNNEI. The ends were cut back, 2 bases at V and 0 bases at J, with 18 bases in the middle. The variable domain in full, completed from reference TRBV2 and TRBJ2-3, reads EPEVTQTPSHQVTQMGQEVILRCVPISNHLYFYWYRQILGQKVEFLVSFYNNEISEKSEIFDDQFSVERPDGSNFTLKIRSTKLEDSAMYFCASSEPPTVLPSTDTQYFGPGTRLTVL.